Below are 6 T cell receptor beta chains sequenced from a single sample in a study of blood T cell repertoires in COVID-19. TCRdb's table, derived via immunoSEQ multiplex PCR, lists solely in-frame clones and lacks some. This repertoire shows fewer than 500,000 clones, around 87% found once; its top ten account for around 0.91%. The sequenced sample consisted of PBMCs or T cells enriched from blood (not recorded which). These receptors originate from a young woman with acute COVID-19.

CDR3 sequence reads: CASSPLQATMNTEAFF. The CDR3 bases are TGTGCCAGCTCACCGCTACAGGCGACCATGAACACTGAAGCTTTCTTT. The chain employs TRBV18 and TRBJ1-1, with D possibly TRBD1 on 5 matching bases. Germline-derived CDR1 and CDR2 are KGHSH and LQKENI. This CDR3 comprises 16 residues. Trimming removed 3 bases from V and 0 bases from J, with 14 bases in between. The whole variable domain, filled in from reference TRBV18 and TRBJ1-1, reads NAGVMQNPRHLVRRRGQEARLRCSPMKGHSHVYWYRQLPEEGLKFMVYLQKENIIDESGMPKERFSAEFPKEGPSILRIQQVVRGDSAAYFCASSPLQATMNTEAFFGQGTRLTVV.

The chain joins TRBV7-3 to TRBJ1-6; D gene ambiguous. V shed 5 bases and J shed 5 bases, with 13 bases lying between them. The length of the CDR3 is 15 residues. Germline loops: CDR1 SGHTA, CDR2 FQGTGA. The CDR3 nucleotides read TGTGCCAGCAGCCCAAAGGGAGGAGATAATTCACCCCTCCACTTT. Protein product: CASSPKGGDNSPLHF.

CDR3 amino acids: CASSTLDRDLNEQYF. Here the CDR3 DNA reads TGTGCCAGTAGTACCCTCGACAGGGATTTAAACGAGCAGTACTTC. This chain joins TRBV19 and TRBJ2-7; 7 nucleotides agree with TRBD1. The germline V gene encodes CDR1 LNHDA and CDR2 SQIVND (reference sequence). V lost 4 bases and J lost 5; bases outside the gene matches: 11. The CDR3 contains 15 residues.

The chain recombines TRBV6-4 with TRBJ1-1; no clear D gene. Germline V lookup: CDR1 MRHNA, CDR2 SNTAGT. The CDR3 has 13 amino acids. The ends were cut back, 4 bases at V and 0 bases at J, with 6 bases in the middle. CDR3 sequence reads: CASSAEMNTEAFF. The CDR3 bases are TGTGCCAGCAGTGCTGAGATGAACACTGAAGCTTTCTTT.

Many counts were recorded for this clone. The rearrangement links TRBV6-2 or TRBV6-3 to TRBJ2-3, with 11 bases matching TRBD2. CDR1 and CDR2 from the germline V gene are MNHEY and SVGEGT. CDR3 size: 15 residues. Trimming cost V 5 bases and J 1 base; bases outside gene matches: 2. The CDR3 protein is CASSPTSGGTDTQYF. In nucleotides, the CDR3 is TGTGCCAGCAGTCCGACTAGCGGGGGCACAGATACGCAGTATTTT.

This clone was recorded once. The chain is built from TRBV27 and TRBJ2-7; weak D call: TRBD1 (7 bases). The CDR3 consists of 14 residues. Germline lookup yields CDR1 MNHEY and CDR2 SMNVEV (reference sequence). Trimming left V 7 bases short and J 3 bases short, with 16 bases between. The CDR3 here is CASKEGQGGYEQYF. As DNA, the CDR3 is TGTGCCAGCAAAGAAGGCCAGGGGGGCTACGAGCAGTACTTC.